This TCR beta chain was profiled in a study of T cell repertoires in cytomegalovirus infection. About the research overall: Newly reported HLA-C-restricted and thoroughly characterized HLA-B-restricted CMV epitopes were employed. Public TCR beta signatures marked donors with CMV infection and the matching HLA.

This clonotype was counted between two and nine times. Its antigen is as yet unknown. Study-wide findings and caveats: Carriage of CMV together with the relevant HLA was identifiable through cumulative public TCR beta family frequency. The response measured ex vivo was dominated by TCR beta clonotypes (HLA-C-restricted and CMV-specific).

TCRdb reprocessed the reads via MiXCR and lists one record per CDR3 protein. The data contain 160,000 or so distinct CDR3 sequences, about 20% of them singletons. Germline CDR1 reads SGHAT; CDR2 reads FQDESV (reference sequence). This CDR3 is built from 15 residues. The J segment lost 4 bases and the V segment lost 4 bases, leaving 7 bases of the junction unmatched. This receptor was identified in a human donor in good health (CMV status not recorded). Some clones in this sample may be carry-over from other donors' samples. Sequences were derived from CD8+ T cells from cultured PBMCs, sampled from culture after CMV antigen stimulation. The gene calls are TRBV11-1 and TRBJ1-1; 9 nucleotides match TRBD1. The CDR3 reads CASSSRTGAGTEAFF. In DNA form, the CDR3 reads TGTGCCAGCAGCTCTCGGACAGGGGCGGGCACTGAAGCTTTCTTT.